The 21 T cell receptor beta chains below all came from one sample that was sequenced in a study of OX40 agonist ivuxolimab in advanced cancers. The method was immunoSEQ multiplex PCR; TCRdb's version includes in-frame clones alone and lacks a portion of them. The table shows around 70,000 clones, with 85% occurring only once. The sequenced sample was CD4+ or CD8+ T cells sorted from blood, obtained in a trial of the OX40 agonist ivuxolimab. The source of these receptors is an adult with an advanced solid tumor such as melanoma, head and neck, liver or kidney cancer.

The V call is TRBV27, the J call TRBJ1-1, with 8 bases identical to TRBD1. The germline V gene has CDR1 MNHEY and CDR2 SMNVEV (reference sequence). This CDR3 region has 17 residues. V lost 7 bases, J lost 6 bases, and 19 bases stayed unmatched. Written as DNA, the CDR3 is TGTGCCAGCAATACCAACCGGGGGACAGGACTAACTGCTGAAGCTTTCTTT. It yields the protein CASNTNRGTGLTAEAFF.

The CDR3 sequence is CASSSQGSGNTEAFF. The CDR3 region has the DNA TGTGCCAGCAGTTCTCAGGGGTCGGGGAACACTGAAGCTTTCTTT. The chain uses TRBV27 and TRBJ1-1; TRBD1 might be the D (6 bases). With 4 bases removed from V and 1 base from J, the gap between germline ends came to 13 bases. CDR3 length: 15 amino acids. Per the germline V gene, CDR1 is MNHEY and CDR2 is SMNVEV (reference sequence).

The chain is built from TRBV18 and TRBJ1-1; 7 bases map to TRBD1. Trimming cost V 4 bases and J 2 bases; bases outside gene matches: 7. The CDR3 length is 15 residues. Germline lookup yields CDR1 KGHSH and CDR2 LQKENI. This CDR3 reads CASSHSRDRNTEAFF. Here the CDR3 DNA reads TGTGCCAGCTCACACTCCCGGGACAGAAACACTGAAGCTTTCTTT.

The rearrangement uses TRBV7-8 and TRBJ1-2; no definite D call. Germline V gives CDR1 SGHVS, CDR2 FQNEAQ. V was shortened by 2 bases and J by 0 bases, with 7 bases between the two germline ends. There are 14 residues in the CDR3. The CDR3 sequence is CASSLRDTNYGYTF. The CDR3 DNA follows: TGTGCCAGCAGCTTAAGGGATACTAACTATGGCTACACCTTC.

The chain is built from TRBV18 and TRBJ1-2, with 9 bases that match TRBD1. The germline V gene encodes CDR1 KGHSH and CDR2 LQKENI. The CDR3 runs 13 residues. The ends lost 5 bases at V and 6 bases at J; junction bases unmatched: 4. The CDR3 nucleotides read TGTGCCAGCTCATCACAGGGGGCAGATGGCTACACCTTC. The encoded protein is CASSSQGADGYTF.

V is TRBV30 and J is TRBJ1-1; D is undetermined. From germline, CDR1 is GTSNPN and CDR2 SVGIG (reference sequence). The V end was cut by 2 bases, the J end by 5 bases, with 12 bases between. The CDR3 is made up of 13 amino acids. CDR3 sequence: CAWSSGRRTEAFF. The DNA for the CDR3 is TGTGCCTGGAGTTCTGGGAGAAGGACTGAAGCTTTCTTT.

The chain is built from TRBV5-1 and TRBJ2-3; unclear D gene. Deletions cut 0 bases from V and 3 bases from J, with 2 bases between. There are 12 residues in the CDR3. CDR1 and CDR2 (germline): SGHRS, YFSETQ. Here the CDR3 DNA reads TGCGCCAGCAGCTTGGTGACAGATACGCAGTATTTT. Protein sequence: CASSLVTDTQYF. Together with reference TRBV5-1 and TRBJ2-3, the CDR3 gives the full variable domain: KAGVTQTPRYLIKTRGQQVTLSCSPISGHRSVSWYQQTPGQGLQFLFEYFSETQRNKGNFPGRFSGRQFSNSRSEMNVSTLELGDSALYLCASSLVTDTQYFGPGTRLTVL.

V is TRBV6-1 and J is TRBJ2-3; D might be TRBD1 (7 bases). Germline V gene lookup returns CDR1 MNHNS and CDR2 SASEGT. This CDR3 has 15 residues. Trimming left V 6 bases short and J 6 bases short, with 19 bases between. The CDR3 loop is CASSQLQGGRDTQYF. The CDR3, as DNA: TGTGCCAGCAGCCAACTGCAGGGGGGTAGGGATACGCAGTATTTT.

This chain uses TRBV27 with TRBJ1-6; a possible D gene is TRBD1 (5 bases). V was shortened by 7 bases and J by 7 bases, with 17 bases between the two germline ends. Germline V CDR1 and CDR2: MNHEY, SMNVEV (reference sequence). This CDR3 comprises 15 residues. The DNA for the CDR3 is TGTGCCAGCACCCCAGCAGGGACGGTGAATTCACCCCTCCACTTT. It codes for CASTPAGTVNSPLHF.

The rearrangement links TRBV5-4 to TRBJ1-4; 7 nucleotides match TRBD1. The V gene end was trimmed by 4 bases and the J gene end by 3 bases; junction bases not matched to a gene: 6. The CDR3 spans 15 residues. CDR1 is SGHNT and CDR2 is YYREEE in the germline V gene (reference sequence). The CDR3 DNA reads TGTGCCAGCAGCGCCCCCGGGACAGCTAATGAAAAACTGTTTTTT. This encodes CASSAPGTANEKLFF.

The rearrangement uses TRBV7-9 and TRBJ1-6; no firm D call. The germline V gene encodes CDR1 SEHNR and CDR2 FQNEAQ (reference sequence). Trimming shortened V by 3 bases and J by 6 bases, and 9 bases separated the two germline ends. This CDR3 contains 14 residues. DNA for the CDR3: TGTGCCAGCAGCTTCGGAGACCTTAATTCACCCCTCCACTTT. Its translation is CASSFGDLNSPLHF.

This clone has a handful of counts. The J gene is TRBJ2-1, the V gene TRBV9; 7 nucleotides match TRBD1. V lost 4 bases to trimming and J lost 1 base; unmatched junction nucleotides: 8. From germline, CDR1 is SGDLS and CDR2 YYNGEE. The CDR3 consists of 16 residues. Here the CDR3 reads CASSKQTGRSYNEQFF. CDR3 bases: TGTGCCAGCAGCAAACAGACAGGGCGGTCCTACAATGAGCAGTTCTTC.

V and J are TRBV9 and TRBJ2-3; 8 positions match TRBD2. This CDR3 region has 14 residues. Germline values: CDR1 SGDLS, CDR2 YYNGEE. With 0 bases clipped from V and 6 bases from J, the junction kept 3 bases outside the gene matches. Written as DNA, the CDR3 is TGTGCCAGCAGCGTAGACGGGGGGGCTGATACGCAGTATTTT. This codes for CASSVDGGADTQYF.

This sequence joins TRBV7-9 and TRBJ2-1; D possibly corresponds to TRBD2 (6 bases). CDR1 is SEHNR, CDR2 FQNEAQ, per germline (reference sequence). Trimming removed 4 bases from V and 3 bases from J, with 13 bases in between. The CDR3 spans 15 residues. In nucleotides, the CDR3 is TGTGCCAGCAGCTCAGGAGGGCCGGTCTACAATGAGCAGTTCTTC. Its translation is CASSSGGPVYNEQFF. The complete variable domain, with remaining parts taken from reference TRBV7-9 and TRBJ2-1, reads DTGVSQNPRHKITKRGQNVTFRCDPISEHNRLYWYRQTLGQGPEFLTYFQNEAQLEKSRLLSDRFSAERPKGSFSTLEIQRTEQGDSAMYLCASSSGGPVYNEQFFGPGTRLTVL.

The chain joins TRBV5-8 to TRBJ2-2; 8 nucleotides line up with TRBD2. Germline lookup yields CDR1 SGHTS and CDR2 YDEGEE. There are 17 residues in the CDR3. V lost 4 bases to trimming and J lost 1 base; unmatched junction nucleotides: 9. The CDR3 is CASSHNRGGLNTGELFF. The CDR3 region has the DNA TGTGCCAGCAGCCACAACCGGGGGGGCTTGAACACCGGGGAGCTGTTTTTT.

This clone was detected only a few times. This sequence joins TRBV5-4 and TRBJ1-3; D gene ambiguous. Per the germline V gene, CDR1 is SGHNT and CDR2 is YYREEE (reference sequence). V lost 4 bases and J lost 0, with 11 bases in between. CDR3 size: 15 residues. The CDR3 reads CASSVGVYSGNTIYF. As DNA, the CDR3 is TGTGCCAGCAGCGTGGGAGTGTACTCTGGAAACACCATATATTTT.

In its sample, this clone was seen once. Likely a read error: the CDR3 ends without its conserved phenylalanine or tryptophan. The DNA is left out, because the CDR3 cannot be placed on it with certainty; the CDR3 is given as TCRdb lists it. The V gene is TRBV6-1, the J gene TRBJ1-1. Both ends counted, the CDR3 spans 9 residues. Looked up from germline, CDR1 is MNHNS and CDR2 is SASEGT. The CDR3 sequence: CASSRDCLP.

This clone has only a few counts. The chain combines TRBV11-2 with TRBJ2-5; tentatively, D is TRBD1 or TRBD2 (5 bases each). Germline V gives CDR1 SGHAT, CDR2 FQNNGV. The CDR3 consists of 13 residues. V lost 5 bases and J lost 5, with 12 bases in between. The CDR3 region has the DNA TGTGCCAGCAGCGGGGGATTTCAGGAGACCCAGTACTTC. Protein sequence: CASSGGFQETQYF.

The rearrangement uses TRBV7-3 and TRBJ2-1; D possibly matches TRBD1 or TRBD2 (5 bases each). Germline V CDR1 and CDR2: SGHTA, FQGTGA. V was pared by 5 bases and J by 10 bases, with 12 bases between. This CDR3 contains 12 residues. CDR3 region: CASSQRGVEQFF. The CDR3 DNA is TGTGCCAGCAGCCAAAGAGGGGTGGAGCAGTTCTTC.

The V call is TRBV18, the J call TRBJ1-5; D unresolved. The CDR3 contains 16 residues. Trimming took off 0 bases at V and 3 bases at J, with 12 bases between the two ends. The germline V gene has CDR1 KGHSH and CDR2 LQKENI. The CDR3 DNA is TGTGCCAGCTCACCACCTTCGGGAGTTCCCAATCAGCCCCAGCATTTT. Translated: CASSPPSGVPNQPQHF.

The rearrangement links TRBV6-5 to TRBJ2-1, with D perhaps TRBD2 (5 bases). Deletions cut 3 bases from V and 10 bases from J, with 16 bases between. The CDR3 contains 14 residues. Germline V gives CDR1 MNHEY, CDR2 SVGAGI. In DNA form, the CDR3 reads TGTGCCAGCAGTTATGGTAGCGCCCGGACGGAGCAGTTCTTC. Translated: CASSYGSARTEQFF.